This TCR beta chain was obtained from a study of cytomegalovirus exposure and HLA in healthy donors. Study-wide results and caveats: The study recorded more than 150 TCR beta chains that were cytomegalovirus-associated. TCR sequences were mostly rare, though some public TCRs occurred in many donors.

CDR1 is LNHNV and CDR2 is YYDKDF in the germline V gene (reference sequence). Trimming took off 2 bases at V and 3 bases at J, with 4 bases between the two ends. The CDR3 is 12 amino acids. It was with 60 Vbeta and 13 Jbeta primers that the PCR ran. Sequencing used immunoSEQ multiplex PCR; TCRdb keeps in-frame clones, though not all of them. Seen here are under 150,000 clones, more than 80% observed once, and the top ten hold over 4.5%. Of note for this clone: Antigen: not known.

This sequence originates from a woman in her thirties or forties in good health and CMV-seropositive. The V call is TRBV15, the J call TRBJ2-5; no firm D call. Sequencing was done on a sample of PBMCs. The CDR3 sequence is CATSRLEETQYF. DNA for the CDR3: TGTGCCACCAGCAGACTAGAAGAGACCCAGTACTTC.